Each of the 3 T cell receptor beta chains below was sequenced from the same sample in a study of blood T cells in healthy people across ages. The authors ran a second PCR of about 7 to 11 cycles using a sample-barcoded 5' primer and a J-beta primer mix. MiXCR, run by TCRdb on the 5' RACE reads, gives a single entry per CDR3 protein. The repertoire has hundreds of thousands of distinct CDR3 sequences, approximately 24% of them found once; the top ten carry about 3%. The same sample was also studied in work on T cells of mothers and their children.

Sequencing was done on a sample of blood. The origin of the receptors is a boy aged 5-17 years in good health.

V usage is TRBV9 and J usage is TRBJ2-7; 7 bases fit TRBD1. The CDR3 runs to 15 residues. Germline V CDR1 and CDR2: SGDLS, YYNGEE. V lost 0 bases and J lost 7; bases outside the gene matches: 10. The CDR3 sequence: CASSVGAGTVREQYF. CDR3 DNA: TGTGCCAGCAGCGTAGGAGCCGGGACAGTACGTGAGCAGTACTTC. Filled out from reference TRBV9 and TRBJ2-7, the complete variable domain reads DSGVTQTPKHLITATGQRVTLRCSPRSGDLSVYWYQQSLDQGLQFLIQYYNGEERAKGNILERFSAQQFPDLHSELNLSSLELGDSALYFCASSVGAGTVREQYFGPGTRLTVT.

The chain has TRBV15 and TRBJ1-4, with D maybe TRBD1 (5 bases). The CDR3 covers 16 residues. The germline CDR1 and CDR2 sequences are LNHNV and YYDKDF (reference sequence). The ends were cut back, 0 bases at V and 8 bases at J, with 16 bases in the middle. The CDR3 sequence is CATSRDGQDRPEKLFF. The CDR3 DNA reads as TGTGCCACCAGCAGAGATGGACAAGACCGACCCGAAAAACTGTTTTTT.

V is TRBV24-1 and J is TRBJ2-5; D may match TRBD1 or TRBD2 (5 bases each). Per the germline V gene, CDR1 is KGHDR and CDR2 is SFDVKD. Trimming shortened V by 7 bases and J by 4 bases, and 9 bases separated the two germline ends. The CDR3 is 12 amino acids. The CDR3 is CATRDGGETQYF. The CDR3 nucleotides read TGTGCCACCAGGGATGGGGGAGAGACCCAGTACTTC.